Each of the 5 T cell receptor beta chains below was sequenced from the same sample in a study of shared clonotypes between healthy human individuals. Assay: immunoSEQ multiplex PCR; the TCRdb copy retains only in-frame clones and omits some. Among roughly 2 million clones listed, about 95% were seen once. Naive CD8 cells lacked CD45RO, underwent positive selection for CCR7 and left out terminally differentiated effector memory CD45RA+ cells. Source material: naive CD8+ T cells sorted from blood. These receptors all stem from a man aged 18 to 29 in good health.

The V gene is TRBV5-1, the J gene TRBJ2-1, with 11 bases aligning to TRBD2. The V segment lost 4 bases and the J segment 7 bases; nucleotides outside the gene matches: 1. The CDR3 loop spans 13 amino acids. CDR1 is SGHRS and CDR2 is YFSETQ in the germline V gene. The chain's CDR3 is CASSASGRNEQFF. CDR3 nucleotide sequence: TGCGCCAGCAGCGCTAGCGGGAGGAATGAGCAGTTCTTC. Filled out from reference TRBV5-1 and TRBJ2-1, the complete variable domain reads KAGVTQTPRYLIKTRGQQVTLSCSPISGHRSVSWYQQTPGQGLQFLFEYFSETQRNKGNFPGRFSGRQFSNSRSEMNVSTLELGDSALYLCASSASGRNEQFFGPGTRLTVL.

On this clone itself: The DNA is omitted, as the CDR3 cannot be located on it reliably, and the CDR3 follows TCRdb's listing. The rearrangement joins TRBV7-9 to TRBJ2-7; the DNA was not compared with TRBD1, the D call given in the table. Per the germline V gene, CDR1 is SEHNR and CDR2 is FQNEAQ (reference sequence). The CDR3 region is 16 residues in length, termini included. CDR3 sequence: CASSSRGFGAGDEQYF.

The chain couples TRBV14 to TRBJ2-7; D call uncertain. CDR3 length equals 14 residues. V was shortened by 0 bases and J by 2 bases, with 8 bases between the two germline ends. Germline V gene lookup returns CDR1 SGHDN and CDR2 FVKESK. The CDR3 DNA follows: TGTGCCAGCAGCCAAGAGGCCAGGACCTACGAGCAGTACTTC. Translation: CASSQEARTYEQYF.

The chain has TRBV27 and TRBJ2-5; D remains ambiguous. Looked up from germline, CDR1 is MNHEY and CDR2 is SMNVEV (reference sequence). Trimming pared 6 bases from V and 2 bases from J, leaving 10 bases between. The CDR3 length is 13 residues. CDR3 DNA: TGTGCCAGCAGAGTGCTGGATCAAGAGACCCAGTACTTC. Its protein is CASRVLDQETQYF.

The CDR3 DNA sequence: TGTGCCAGCAGCGATACGGCTAGCGGCCACCTGGGCATTCAGTACTTC. Translated, it gives CASSDTASGHLGIQYF. The chain is built from TRBV7-9 and TRBJ2-4, with 7 bases identical to TRBD2. The germline gives CDR1 SEHNR, CDR2 FQNEAQ (reference sequence). After removal of 5 bases from V and 9 bases from J, the junction contained 16 bases not matched to a gene. The CDR3 is 16 residues long.